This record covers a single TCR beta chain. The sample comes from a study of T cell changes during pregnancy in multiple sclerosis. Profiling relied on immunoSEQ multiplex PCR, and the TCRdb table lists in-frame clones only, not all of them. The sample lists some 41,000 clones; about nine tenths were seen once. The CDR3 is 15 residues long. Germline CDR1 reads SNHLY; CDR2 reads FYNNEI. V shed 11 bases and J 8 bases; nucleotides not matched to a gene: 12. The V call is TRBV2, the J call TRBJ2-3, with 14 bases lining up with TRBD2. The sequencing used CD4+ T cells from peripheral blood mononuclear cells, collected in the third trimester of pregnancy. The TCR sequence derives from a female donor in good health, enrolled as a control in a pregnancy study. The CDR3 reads CAGGAGLAGASTQYF. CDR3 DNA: TGTGCCGGAGGGGCGGGACTAGCGGGGGCAAGTACGCAGTATTTT.